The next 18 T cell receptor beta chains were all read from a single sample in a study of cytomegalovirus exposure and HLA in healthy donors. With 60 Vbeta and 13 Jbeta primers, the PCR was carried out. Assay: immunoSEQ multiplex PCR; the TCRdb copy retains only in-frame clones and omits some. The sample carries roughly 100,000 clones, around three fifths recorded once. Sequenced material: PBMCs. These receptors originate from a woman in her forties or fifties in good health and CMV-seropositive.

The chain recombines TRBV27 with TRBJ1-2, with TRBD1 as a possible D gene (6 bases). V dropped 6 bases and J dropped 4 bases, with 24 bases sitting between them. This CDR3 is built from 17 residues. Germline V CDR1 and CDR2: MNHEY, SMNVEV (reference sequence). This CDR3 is CASSDIRTVFFGYGYTF. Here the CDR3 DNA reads TGTGCCAGCAGCGACATCCGGACAGTTTTCTTCGGCTATGGCTACACCTTC.

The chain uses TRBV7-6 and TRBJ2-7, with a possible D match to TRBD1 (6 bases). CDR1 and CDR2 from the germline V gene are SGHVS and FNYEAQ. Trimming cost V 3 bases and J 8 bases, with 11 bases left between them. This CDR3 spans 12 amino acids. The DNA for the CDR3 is TGTGCCAGCAGCTTGTCAGGGGCGAAGCAGTACTTC. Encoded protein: CASSLSGAKQYF.

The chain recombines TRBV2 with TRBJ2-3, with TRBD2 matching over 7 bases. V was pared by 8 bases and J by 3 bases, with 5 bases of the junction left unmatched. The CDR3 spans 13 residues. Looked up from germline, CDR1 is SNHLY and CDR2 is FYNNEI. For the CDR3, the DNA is TGTGCCAGCGGGGCTAGCGGAACAGATACGCAGTATTTT. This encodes CASGASGTDTQYF.

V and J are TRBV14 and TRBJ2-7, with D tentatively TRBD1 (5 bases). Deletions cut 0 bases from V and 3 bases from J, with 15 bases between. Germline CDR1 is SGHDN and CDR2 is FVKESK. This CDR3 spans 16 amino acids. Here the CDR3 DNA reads TGTGCCAGCAGCCAAGATAAGAGACAGAGAATCTACGAGCAGTACTTC. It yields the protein CASSQDKRQRIYEQYF. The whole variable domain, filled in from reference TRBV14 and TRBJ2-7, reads EAGVTQFPSHSVIEKGQTVTLRCDPISGHDNLYWYRRVMGKEIKFLLHFVKESKQDESGMPNNRFLAERTGGTYSTLKVQPAELEDSGVYFCASSQDKRQRIYEQYFGPGTRLTVT.

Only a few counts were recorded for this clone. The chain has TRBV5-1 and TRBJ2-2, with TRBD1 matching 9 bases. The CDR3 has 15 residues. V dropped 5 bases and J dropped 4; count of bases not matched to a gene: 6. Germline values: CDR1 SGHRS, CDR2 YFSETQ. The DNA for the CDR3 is TGCGCCAGCAGTGGACAGGGGAGTCCCACCGGGGAGCTGTTTTTT. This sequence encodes CASSGQGSPTGELFF.

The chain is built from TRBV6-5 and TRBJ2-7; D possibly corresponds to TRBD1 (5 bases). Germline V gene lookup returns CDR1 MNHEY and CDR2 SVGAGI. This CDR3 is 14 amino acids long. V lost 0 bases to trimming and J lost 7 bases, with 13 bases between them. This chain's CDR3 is CASSYSRTGFEQYF. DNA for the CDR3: TGTGCCAGCAGTTACTCCAGAACAGGTTTTGAGCAGTACTTC.

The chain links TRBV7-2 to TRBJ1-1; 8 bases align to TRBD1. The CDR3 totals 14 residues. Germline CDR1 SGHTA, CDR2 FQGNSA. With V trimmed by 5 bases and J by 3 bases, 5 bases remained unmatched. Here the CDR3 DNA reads TGTGCCAGCAGCCCGGACAGGGTGTACACTGAAGCTTTCTTT. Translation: CASSPDRVYTEAFF.

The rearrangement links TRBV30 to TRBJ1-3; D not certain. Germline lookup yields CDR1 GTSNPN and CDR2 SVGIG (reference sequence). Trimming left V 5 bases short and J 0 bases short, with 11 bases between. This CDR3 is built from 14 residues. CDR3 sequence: CAWGAGYSGNTIYF. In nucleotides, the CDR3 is TGTGCCTGGGGAGCCGGTTACTCTGGAAACACCATATATTTT.

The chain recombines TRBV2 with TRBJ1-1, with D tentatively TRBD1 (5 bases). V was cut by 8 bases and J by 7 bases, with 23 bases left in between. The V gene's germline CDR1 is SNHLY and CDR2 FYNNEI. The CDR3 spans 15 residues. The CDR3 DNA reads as TGTGCCAGCGGGGGGGTTACAGTTGTCTCCTATGAAGCTTTCTTT. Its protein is CASGGVTVVSYEAFF.

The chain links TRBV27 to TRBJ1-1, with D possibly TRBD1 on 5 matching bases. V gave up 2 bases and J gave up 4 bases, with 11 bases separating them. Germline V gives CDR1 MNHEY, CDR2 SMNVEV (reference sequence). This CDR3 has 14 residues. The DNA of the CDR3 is TGTGCCAGCAGTTTAATGGGGGGTGGCACTGAAGCTTTCTTT. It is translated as CASSLMGGGTEAFF.

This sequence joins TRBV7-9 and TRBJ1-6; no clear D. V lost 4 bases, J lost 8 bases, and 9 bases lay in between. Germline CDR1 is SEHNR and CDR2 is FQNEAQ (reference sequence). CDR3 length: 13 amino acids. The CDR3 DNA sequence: TGTGCCAGCAGCTCCGATAGCCATTCACCCCTCCACTTT. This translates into CASSSDSHSPLHF.

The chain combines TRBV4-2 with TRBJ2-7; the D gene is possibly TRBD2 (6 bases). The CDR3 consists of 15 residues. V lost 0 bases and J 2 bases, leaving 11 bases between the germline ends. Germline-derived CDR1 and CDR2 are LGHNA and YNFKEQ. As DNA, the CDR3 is TGTGCCAGCAGCCAAGATTCGCGGGGAGCCTACGAGCAGTACTTC. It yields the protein CASSQDSRGAYEQYF.

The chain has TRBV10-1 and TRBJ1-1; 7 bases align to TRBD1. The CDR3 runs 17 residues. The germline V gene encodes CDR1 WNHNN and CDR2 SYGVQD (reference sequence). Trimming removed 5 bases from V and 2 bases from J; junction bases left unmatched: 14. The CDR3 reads CASSSLPPGQPNTEAFF. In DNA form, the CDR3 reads TGCGCCAGCAGTTCTCTGCCACCGGGACAGCCAAACACTGAAGCTTTCTTT.

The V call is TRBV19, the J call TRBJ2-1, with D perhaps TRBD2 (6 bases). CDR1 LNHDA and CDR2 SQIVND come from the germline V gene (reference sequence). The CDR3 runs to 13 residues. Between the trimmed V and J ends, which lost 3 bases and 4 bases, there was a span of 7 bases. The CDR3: CASSMGLYNEQFF. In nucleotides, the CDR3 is TGTGCCAGTAGTATGGGACTTTACAATGAGCAGTTCTTC.

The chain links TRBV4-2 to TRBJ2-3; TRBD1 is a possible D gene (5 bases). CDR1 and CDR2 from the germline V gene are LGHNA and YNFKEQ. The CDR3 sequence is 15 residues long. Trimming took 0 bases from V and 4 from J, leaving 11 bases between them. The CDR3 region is CASSQETVQADTQYF. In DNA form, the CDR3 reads TGTGCCAGCAGCCAAGAGACAGTACAGGCAGATACGCAGTATTTT.

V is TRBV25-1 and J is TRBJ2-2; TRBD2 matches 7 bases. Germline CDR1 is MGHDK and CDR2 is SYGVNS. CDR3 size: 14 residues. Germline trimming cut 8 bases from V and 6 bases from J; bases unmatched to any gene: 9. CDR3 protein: CASEGSGMAGELFF. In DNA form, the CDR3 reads TGTGCCAGCGAGGGGAGCGGGATGGCCGGGGAGCTGTTTTTT.

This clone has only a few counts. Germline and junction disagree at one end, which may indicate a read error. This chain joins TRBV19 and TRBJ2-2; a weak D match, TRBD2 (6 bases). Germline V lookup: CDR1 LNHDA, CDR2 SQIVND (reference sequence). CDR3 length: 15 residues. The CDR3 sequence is CATQKSLAKTGELFF. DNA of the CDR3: TGTGCCACCCAAAAGTCCCTAGCGAAGACCGGGGAGCTGTTTTTT. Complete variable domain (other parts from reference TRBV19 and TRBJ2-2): DGGITQSPKYLFRKEGQNVTLSCEQNLNHDAMYWYRQDPGQGLRLIYYSQIVNDFQKGDIAEGYSVSREKKESFPLTVTSAQKNPTAFYLCATQKSLAKTGELFFGEGSRLTVL.

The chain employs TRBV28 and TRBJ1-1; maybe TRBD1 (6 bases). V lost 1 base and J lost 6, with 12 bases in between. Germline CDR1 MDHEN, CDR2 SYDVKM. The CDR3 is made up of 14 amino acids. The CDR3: CASSLYMGAAEAFF. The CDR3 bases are TGTGCCAGCAGTTTATATATGGGGGCGGCTGAAGCTTTCTTT.